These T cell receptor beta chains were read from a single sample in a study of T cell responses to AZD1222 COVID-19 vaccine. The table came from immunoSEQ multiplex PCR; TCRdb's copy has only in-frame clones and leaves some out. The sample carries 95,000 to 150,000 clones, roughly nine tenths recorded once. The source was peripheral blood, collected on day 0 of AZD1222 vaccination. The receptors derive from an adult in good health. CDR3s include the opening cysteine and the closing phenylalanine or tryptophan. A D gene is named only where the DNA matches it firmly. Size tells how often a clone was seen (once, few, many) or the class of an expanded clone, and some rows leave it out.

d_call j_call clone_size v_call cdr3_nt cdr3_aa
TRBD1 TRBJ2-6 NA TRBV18 TGTGCCAGCTCGAAGGGACAGTTCCTCCCGGGGTGGGCCAACGTCCTGACTTTC CASSKGQFLPGWANVLTF
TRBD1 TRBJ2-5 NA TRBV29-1 TGCAGCGGCTGGGACAGTGCCCAAGAGACCCAGTACTTC CSGWDSAQETQYF
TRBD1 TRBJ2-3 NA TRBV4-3 TGCGCCAGCAGCCGGTTGACAGGGGGCCGGGATACGCAGTATTTT CASSRLTGGRDTQYF
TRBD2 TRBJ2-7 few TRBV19 TGTGCCAGTAGTATGGGACTAGCGGGGATGTACGAGCAGTACTTC CASSMGLAGMYEQYF
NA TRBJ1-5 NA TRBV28 TGTGCCAGCAGTTTAGAAGGCAGGTTACGACCCCAGCATTTT CASSLEGRLRPQHF
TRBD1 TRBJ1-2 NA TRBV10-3 TGTGCCATCCCCGGGACAGGAAAATATGGCTACACCTTC CAIPGTGKYGYTF
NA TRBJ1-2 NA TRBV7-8 TGTGCCAGCAGCTTAGTAAAAGAGCCGCTTAACTATGGCTACACCTTC CASSLVKEPLNYGYTF
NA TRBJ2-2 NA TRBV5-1 TGCGCCAGCAGAAGGGATGTGGACACCGGGGAGCTGTTTTTT CASRRDVDTGELFF
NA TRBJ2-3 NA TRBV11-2 TGTGCCAGCAGCCAAACACCCAGGGGAACAGATACGCAGTATTTT CASSQTPRGTDTQYF
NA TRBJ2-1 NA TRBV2 TGTGCCAGCAGTGAATGGGATAATGGGCAGTTCTTC CASSEWDNGQFF
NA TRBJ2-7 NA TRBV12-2 TGTGCAAGTCGCGTCCCCGAGGGAGTCCAGGACTTC CASRVPEGVQDF
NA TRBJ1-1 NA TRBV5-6 TGTGCCAGCAGCTTGGACAGCTACACTGAAGCTTTCTTT CASSLDSYTEAFF
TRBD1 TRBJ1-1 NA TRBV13 TGTGCCAGCAGCCCCAGGACAGGGGGGATCTCTGAAGCTTTCTTT CASSPRTGGISEAFF
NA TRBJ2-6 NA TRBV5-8 TGTGCCAGCAGCCCACCCGGCCCTGGGGCCAACGTCCTGACTTTC CASSPPGPGANVLTF
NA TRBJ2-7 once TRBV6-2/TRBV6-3 TGTGCCAGCAGTTACTCGAGGGCCCCCAACTCAGCTCCAAGCTACGAGCAGTACTTC CASSYSRAPNSAPSYEQYF
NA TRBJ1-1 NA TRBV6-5 TGTGCCAGCAGTTACTCCGGGGGATTGAACACTGAAGCTTTCTTT CASSYSGGLNTEAFF
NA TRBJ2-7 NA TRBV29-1 TGCAGCGTTGAGGCAGACCTTCCCTACGAGCAGTACTTC CSVEADLPYEQYF
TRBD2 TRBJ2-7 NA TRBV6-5 TGTGCCAGCAGTTACTCCAGCGGGGGGGCTCGGCAGTACTTC CASSYSSGGARQYF
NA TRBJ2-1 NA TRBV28 TGTGCCAGCAGTACCGGGAGTACGACCTACAATGAGCAGTTCTTC CASSTGSTTYNEQFF
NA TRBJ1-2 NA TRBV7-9 TGTGCCAGCAGCGCCCCAGGGGTAGGGGGGAGCGGCTACACCTTC CASSAPGVGGSGYTF
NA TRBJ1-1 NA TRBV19 TGTGCCAGTAGTATTTCGCGGGGGGCCGGCGGCACTGAAGCTTTCTTT CASSISRGAGGTEAFF
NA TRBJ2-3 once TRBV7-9 TGTGCCAGCAACGCGGGCCCCTTGCGCACAGATACGCAGTATTTT CASNAGPLRTDTQYF
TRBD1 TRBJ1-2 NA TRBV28 TGTGCCAGCAGTCGCGGACAGGAGTCCCTCGTTTATGGCTACACCTTC CASSRGQESLVYGYTF
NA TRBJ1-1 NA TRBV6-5 TGTGCCAGCAGCCCCTCTCTTATGGGTCCCACTGAAGCTTTCTTT CASSPSLMGPTEAFF
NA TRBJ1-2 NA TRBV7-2 TGTGCCAGCAGCTTAAGAGGGCCGGAGGCGTCCTATGGCTACACCTTC CASSLRGPEASYGYTF
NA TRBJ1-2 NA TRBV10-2 TGCGCCAGCAGTGAGCCGGGGACCTACTATGGCTACACCTTC CASSEPGTYYGYTF
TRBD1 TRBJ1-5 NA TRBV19 TGTGCCAGTAGTATCGACAGGGGTCCCCATAGCAATCAGCCCCAGCATTTT CASSIDRGPHSNQPQHF